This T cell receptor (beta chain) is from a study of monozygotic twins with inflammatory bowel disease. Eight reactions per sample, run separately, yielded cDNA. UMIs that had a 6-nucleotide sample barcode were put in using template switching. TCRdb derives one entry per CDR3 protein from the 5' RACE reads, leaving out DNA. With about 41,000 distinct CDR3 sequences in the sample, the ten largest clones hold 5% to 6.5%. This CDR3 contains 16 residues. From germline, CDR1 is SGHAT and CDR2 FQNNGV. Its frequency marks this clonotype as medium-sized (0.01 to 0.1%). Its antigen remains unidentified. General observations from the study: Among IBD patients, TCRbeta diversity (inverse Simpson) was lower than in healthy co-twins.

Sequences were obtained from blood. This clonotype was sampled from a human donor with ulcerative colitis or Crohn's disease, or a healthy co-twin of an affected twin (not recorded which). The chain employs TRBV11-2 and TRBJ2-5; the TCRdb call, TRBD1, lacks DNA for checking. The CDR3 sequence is CASSLETEGARETQYF.